A selection of T cell receptor beta chains follows, all from one sample in a study of blood T cell repertoires in COVID-19. Sequencing was performed with immunoSEQ multiplex PCR; in TCRdb, only in-frame clones are kept and a portion is missing. In the table there are fewer than 250,000 clones, 82% of which are singletons. Material: peripheral blood. The receptors derive from a woman between 65 and 79 years old with acute or convalescent COVID-19. CDR3s include the opening cysteine and the closing phenylalanine or tryptophan. D genes are given only for firm matches. For some rows the clone size is stated as once, few or many, or as a class when expanded; others skip it.

v_gene	j_gene	d_gene	abundance	CDR3nt	CDR3aa
TRBV29-1	TRBJ1-1	.	.	TGCAGCGTTGAACTGGGGGCGCGTCTTCTGAACACTGAAGCTTTCTTT	CSVELGARLLNTEAFF
TRBV19	TRBJ2-7	TRBD2	.	TGTGCCAGTAGCGACGGGGGGAATAGCTACGAGCAGTACTTC	CASSDGGNSYEQYF
TRBV7-9	TRBJ2-5	TRBD2	.	TGTGCCAGCAGCTCGTCACGGGTAGAGTTAGCGGGGGGACAAGAGACCCAGTACTTC	CASSSSRVELAGGQETQYF
TRBV21-1	TRBJ2-2	.	.	TGTGCCAGCAGCTACGGGACAGAGAACACCGGGGAGCTGTTTTTT	CASSYGTENTGELFF
TRBV19	TRBJ1-5	.	once	TGTGCCAGTAGTATAACAGGCTCGAATGGCAATCAGCCCCAGCATTTT	CASSITGSNGNQPQHF
TRBV11-2	TRBJ1-2	TRBD1	.	TGTGCCAGCAGCTCGACAGGGACTTATGGCTACACCTTC	CASSSTGTYGYTF
TRBV7-2	TRBJ2-3	.	once	TGTGCCAGCAGCTTAGTCGGGGGTGGTGATACGCAGTATTTT	CASSLVGGGDTQYF
TRBV5-1	TRBJ2-2	.	.	TGCGCCAGCAGCGTCCCTCAGTCGAACACCGGGGAGCTGTTTTTT	CASSVPQSNTGELFF
TRBV9	TRBJ1-5	TRBD1	.	TGTGCCAGCAGCGTAGGGACAGGGAATCAGCCCCAGCATTTT	CASSVGTGNQPQHF
TRBV4-2	TRBJ1-2	.	.	TGTGCCAGCAGCCAAGAAAAGGCTGGAAACCGTGAGGGAGGCTACACCTTC	CASSQEKAGNREGGYTF
TRBV2	TRBJ1-2	TRBD1	.	TGTGCCAGCATCCTACAGGGGTTTGATGGCTACACCTTC	CASILQGFDGYTF
TRBV5-4	TRBJ2-1	TRBD2	.	TGTGCCAGCAGCCCACAGACTAGCGGGGTTGAGCAGTTCTTC	CASSPQTSGVEQFF
TRBV6-2/TRBV6-3	TRBJ2-1	TRBD2	.	TGTGCCAGCAGTTACGGCGGGGGCTCCTACAATGAGCAGTTCTTC	CASSYGGGSYNEQFF
TRBV7-9	TRBJ2-7	TRBD1	.	TGTGCCAGCAGCTTAGGGGTACAGGGGTCCTACGAGCAGTACTTC	CASSLGVQGSYEQYF
TRBV4-3	TRBJ2-5	.	.	TGCGCCAGCAGCCAATCCCGAGACGGAGCCCAGTACTTC	CASSQSRDGAQYF
TRBV5-6	TRBJ2-5	.	.	TGTGCCAGCAGCTTGGCAGTCCAAGAGACCCAGTACTTC	CASSLAVQETQYF
TRBV19	TRBJ1-2	TRBD1	.	TGTGCCAGTAGTTTGACAGGGGGCATCGGCTATGGCTACACCTTC	CASSLTGGIGYGYTF
TRBV7-2	TRBJ2-5	.	.	TGTGCCAGCAGCTTAGGGGCTCGGGAGACCCAGTACTTC	CASSLGARETQYF
TRBV6-5	TRBJ1-2	.	.	TGTGCCAGCAGTTACTCCAGGGACATTAACTATGGCTACACCTTC	CASSYSRDINYGYTF
TRBV7-2	TRBJ2-2	TRBD2	.	TGTGCCAGCAGCCCGGGACTAGCGGGGGTGACCGGGGAGCTGTTTTTT	CASSPGLAGVTGELFF
TRBV4-1	TRBJ1-2	.	.	TGCGCCAGCGGCACAGGGAGGGAGAGAGGCTACACCTTC	CASGTGRERGYTF
TRBV20-1	TRBJ1-1	.	.	TGCAGTGCTAGTCGGGGTCTGTGGGGGGATAGCGGCACTGAAGCTTTCTTT	CSASRGLWGDSGTEAFF
TRBV10-1	TRBJ1-2	.	.	TGCGCCAGCAGCCCACAGGGTACCTATGGCTACACCTTC	CASSPQGTYGYTF
TRBV7-2	TRBJ1-1	TRBD1	.	TGTGCCAGCAGCTCACAGGGGGGAACTGAAGCTTTCTTT	CASSSQGGTEAFF
TRBV19	TRBJ2-1	TRBD2	.	TGTGCCAGTAGTATTCCCCCCGGGGTAGCGGGGGGGAGCTCCTACAATGAGCAGTTCTTC	CASSIPPGVAGGSSYNEQFF
TRBV3-1/TRBV3-2	TRBJ2-7	TRBD1	.	TGTGCCAGCAGCCAAGATGTATCCCGGGACAGGGTGAACGAGCAGTACTTC	CASSQDVSRDRVNEQYF
TRBV28	TRBJ1-1	.	.	TGTGCCAGCAGCCCCCTTCCGAGCGAAGCTTTCTTT	CASSPLPSEAFF
TRBV6-4	TRBJ1-1	.	few	TGTGCCAGCAGTGACGTTGAGGGTACTGAAGCTTTCTTT	CASSDVEGTEAFF
TRBV7-9	TRBJ1-1	.	.	TGTGCCAGCAGCTTAGATTCGGGGAGGGTCACTGAAGCTTTCTTT	CASSLDSGRVTEAFF
TRBV5-8	TRBJ1-5	.	.	TGTGCCAGCAGCTTGTGGGGGGACCACAATCAGCCCCAGCATTTT	CASSLWGDHNQPQHF
TRBV5-4	TRBJ1-2	TRBD1	.	TGTGCCAGCAGCTTGGGACAGGGCACCAACACCTTC	CASSLGQGTNTF
TRBV6-2/TRBV6-3	TRBJ1-2	.	once	TGTGCCAGCAGTCTACAGGAGAACTATGGCTACACCTTC	CASSLQENYGYTF
TRBV6-5	TRBJ2-1	TRBD2	.	TGTGCCAGCAGAACGTCAGGCGGGGGCAATGAGCAGTTCTTC	CASRTSGGGNEQFF
TRBV5-1	TRBJ2-3	TRBD2	.	TGCGCCAGCAGCTTGGGTGCTAGCGGGGGCACAGATACGCAGTATTTT	CASSLGASGGTDTQYF
TRBV5-1	TRBJ1-6	.	.	TGCGCCAGCAGGGGGGGGGCCGCCTCCTATAATTCACCCCTCCACTTT	CASRGGAASYNSPLHF
TRBV2	TRBJ2-5	TRBD2	few	TGTGCCAGCAGTTTATCACTAGCGGGGTACCAAGAGACCCAGTACTTC	CASSLSLAGYQETQYF
TRBV6-2/TRBV6-3	TRBJ2-1	.	.	TGTGCCAGCAGTTTACAGGGAGGGGATGAGCAGTTCTTC	CASSLQGGDEQFF
TRBV9	TRBJ1-5	.	.	TGTGCCAGCAGCATAGGAGGTGCAGGGGATCAGCCCCAGCATTTT	CASSIGGAGDQPQHF
TRBV3-1/TRBV3-2	TRBJ2-5	.	.	TGTGCCAGCAGCCCTCCGACAGTCCAAGAGACCCAGTACTTC	CASSPPTVQETQYF
TRBV6-5	TRBJ2-7	TRBD1	.	TGTGCCAGCAGTTACATGGGACAGGTGACCTACGAGCAGTACTTC	CASSYMGQVTYEQYF
TRBV19	TRBJ1-5	.	.	TGTGCCAGTAGTATTAATAGTGAACAGCCCCAGCATTTT	CASSINSEQPQHF
TRBV7-9	TRBJ1-2	TRBD1	.	TGTGCCAGCAGCTTAGGACGGGGGACAGCGCCTATCTACACCTTC	CASSLGRGTAPIYTF
TRBV4-2	TRBJ2-5	.	.	TGTGCCAGCAGCCAAGATGGACCCCGGAGGGGCCAAGAGACCCAGTACTTC	CASSQDGPRRGQETQYF
TRBV3-1/TRBV3-2	TRBJ1-6	.	.	TGTGCCAGCAGCCAAGTCTTGAGAGGTTATAATTCACCCCTCCACTTT	CASSQVLRGYNSPLHF
TRBV7-2	TRBJ2-3	TRBD1	.	TGTGCCAGCAGGCCCCAAAGGACAGGGAGAACAGATACGCAGTATTTT	CASRPQRTGRTDTQYF
TRBV2	TRBJ2-7	.	.	TGTGCCAGCAGTTCATACGACAGGCGCGAGCAGTACTTC	CASSSYDRREQYF
TRBV5-6	TRBJ1-5	.	once	TGTGCCAGCAGCTTGACGGGGTTGGGCAATCAGCCCCAGCATTTT	CASSLTGLGNQPQHF
TRBV11-2	TRBJ1-5	.	.	TGTGCCAGCAGCTTAGGACAGGTGAATCAGCCCCAGCATTTT	CASSLGQVNQPQHF